These T cell receptor beta chains were read from a single sample in a study of blood T cells in healthy people across ages. TCRdb reprocessed the 5' RACE reads via MiXCR and lists one record per CDR3 protein. The data contain around 800,000 distinct CDR3 sequences, roughly 24% of them seen just once; the ten biggest clones take up around 3%. In addition, the sample was reused for a study of T cells of mothers and their children.

The source material was blood. Receptor source: a boy between 5 and 17 years old in good health. The CDR3 runs from the conserved cysteine through the conserved F or W. The D gene is left open where the match is weak. Clone size appears in some rows only: once, few, many, or a class for an expanded clone.

d_gene,v_gene,j_gene,abundance,len,CDR3aa,CDR3nt
.,TRBV7-9,TRBJ2-7,few,17,CASSPGQNSPATYEQYF,TGTGCCAGCAGCCCCGGCCAGAACAGCCCGGCGACCTACGAGCAGTACTTC
.,TRBV28,TRBJ2-7,.,15,CASSLPEGLSYEQYF,TGTGCCAGCAGTCTTCCCGAGGGCCTCTCCTACGAGCAGTACTTC
TRBD2,TRBV20-1,TRBJ2-7,.,13,CSARDLAGYEQYF,TGCAGTGCTAGAGACCTAGCGGGGTACGAGCAGTACTTC
.,TRBV20-1,TRBJ2-1,few,14,CSARVGLLYNEQFF,TGCAGTGCTAGAGTTGGACTTCTCTACAATGAGCAGTTCTTC
TRBD1,TRBV30,TRBJ1-1,.,13,CAGRDRGNTEAFF,TGTGCCGGAAGGGACAGGGGGAACACTGAAGCTTTCTTT
.,TRBV10-3,TRBJ2-5,.,12,CAISEAEETQYF,TGTGCCATCAGTGAGGCAGAAGAGACCCAGTACTTC
.,TRBV13,TRBJ2-7,.,14,CASSLTGREGYQYF,TGTGCCAGCAGCTTAACTGGCAGGGAAGGATATCAGTACTTC
TRBD1,TRBV20-1,TRBJ2-7,.,14,CSASSETGGYEQCF,TGCAGTGCTTCATCGGAGACAGGGGGATACGAGCAGTGCTTC
TRBD2,TRBV27,TRBJ2-3,few,14,CASSLPGGTNTQYF,TGTGCCAGCAGTTTACCGGGGGGGACGAATACGCAGTATTTT
.,TRBV20-1,TRBJ2-7,many,13,CSASNRQTYEQYF,TGCAGTGCTAGTAATCGACAAACCTACGAGCAGTACTTC
TRBD1,TRBV4-1,TRBJ1-2,once,15,CASSQDAQGFDGYTF,TGCGCCAGCAGCCAAGATGCACAGGGGTTCGATGGCTACACCTTC
.,TRBV7-6,TRBJ2-5,few,14,CASSSGGGEETQYF,TGTGCCAGCAGCTCCGGAGGGGGGGAAGAGACCCAGTACTTC
.,TRBV6-5,TRBJ1-1,few,15,CASSYSVQGNTEAFF,TGTGCCAGCAGTTACTCGGTACAGGGAAACACTGAAGCTTTCTTT
.,TRBV27,TRBJ1-5,.,17,CASSPDSSVYSNQPQHF,TGTGCCAGCAGTCCGGACTCCTCAGTTTATAGCAATCAGCCCCAGCATTTT
.,TRBV4-1,TRBJ2-1,.,14,CASSQAWGANEQFF,TGCGCCAGCAGCCAAGCATGGGGTGCGAATGAGCAGTTCTTC
.,TRBV9,TRBJ2-7,.,14,CASSPRREGYEQYF,TGTGCCAGCAGCCCCCGGCGGGAAGGCTACGAGCAGTACTTC
.,TRBV20-1,TRBJ2-5,few,14,CSAREPVTQETQYF,TGCAGTGCTAGAGAACCGGTAACCCAAGAGACCCAGTACTTC
.,TRBV29-1,TRBJ1-1,.,12,CSVDSGYTEAFF,TGCAGCGTTGACTCCGGGTACACTGAAGCTTTCTTT
.,TRBV2,TRBJ2-3,.,14,CARQTVSSTDTQYF,TGTGCCAGGCAAACAGTATCTAGCACAGATACGCAGTATTTT
.,TRBV12-3/TRBV12-4,TRBJ2-5,many,11,CASSNQETQYF,TGCGCCAGCAGCAACCAAGAGACCCAGTACTTC
TRBD1,TRBV13,TRBJ2-1,few,16,CASSLEATGKRDEQFF,TGTGCCAGCAGCTTAGAGGCGACAGGGAAGAGGGATGAGCAGTTCTTC
.,TRBV15,TRBJ2-5,.,14,CATLPRKGWETQYF,TGTGCCACCTTGCCGAGAAAGGGCTGGGAGACCCAGTACTTC
.,TRBV27,TRBJ2-7,many,13,CASSPRSSYEQYF,TGTGCCAGCTCCCCCAGGAGCTCCTACGAGCAGTACTTC
.,TRBV7-6,TRBJ1-2,few,13,CASSRDGDYGYTF,TGTGCCAGCAGCCGGGACGGTGACTATGGCTACACCTTC
.,TRBV4-3,TRBJ2-7,.,15,CASSRMAGPTYEQYF,TGCGCCAGCAGTCGGATGGCGGGGCCAACCTACGAGCAGTACTTC
.,TRBV27,TRBJ2-7,once,13,CASSFPSSYEQYF,TGTGCCAGCAGTTTCCCCAGCTCCTACGAGCAGTACTTC
.,TRBV7-6,TRBJ2-1,few,16,CASSPGGQRVYNEQFF,TGTGCCAGCAGCCCCGGGGGACAGAGGGTTTACAATGAGCAGTTCTTC
.,TRBV3-1,TRBJ2-1,.,13,CASSHESSREQFF,TGTGCCAGCAGCCATGAGTCTAGCAGGGAGCAGTTCTTC
TRBD2,TRBV6-6,TRBJ2-7,.,14,CASKSGGAAYEQYF,TGTGCCAGCAAGTCGGGGGGAGCGGCCTACGAGCAGTACTTC
.,TRBV6-2/TRBV6-3,TRBJ1-2,few,13,CASSYGPRDGYTF,TGTGCCAGCAGTTACGGGCCCCGTGATGGCTACACCTTC
TRBD2,TRBV27,TRBJ2-7,.,16,CASSAPLAGVIYEQYF,TGTGCCAGCAGTGCTCCCCTAGCGGGGGTGATCTACGAGCAGTACTTC
.,TRBV12-5,TRBJ1-1,.,16,CASGLASGRIRPEAFF,TGTGCTAGTGGTTTGGCATCCGGGAGGATTCGCCCTGAAGCTTTCTTT
TRBD2,TRBV28,TRBJ2-1,.,14,CASSWGGFQDEQFF,TGTGCCAGCAGTTGGGGGGGGTTCCAGGATGAGCAGTTCTTC
.,TRBV13,TRBJ2-7,.,13,CASSFSAGNEQYF,TGTGCCAGCAGCTTTTCCGCAGGGAACGAGCAGTACTTC
.,TRBV12-3/TRBV12-4,TRBJ1-1,few,14,CASSNSLLNTEAFF,TGTGCCAGCAGTAACAGTCTCCTGAACACTGAAGCTTTCTTT
.,TRBV6-6,TRBJ1-6,.,11,CASSLLGATHF,TGTGCCAGCAGTTTACTCGGAGCGACCCACTTT
.,TRBV2,TRBJ2-4,.,13,CASTRIAKNIQYF,TGTGCCAGCACACGAATAGCCAAAAACATTCAGTACTTC
.,TRBV28,TRBJ2-3,few,14,CASSPPRNTDTQYF,TGTGCCAGCAGTCCCCCCAGAAACACAGATACGCAGTATTTT
TRBD2,TRBV7-8,TRBJ2-4,few,17,CASSLGLAELAKNIQYF,TGTGCCAGCAGCTTGGGACTAGCGGAGCTAGCCAAAAACATTCAGTACTTC
.,TRBV6-1,TRBJ1-1,.,15,CASSDVGRVSSEAFF,TGTGCCAGCAGTGATGTGGGGAGAGTTTCATCTGAAGCTTTCTTT
.,TRBV7-9,TRBJ2-7,few,14,CASSPGWGSYEQYF,TGTGCCAGCAGCCCCGGGTGGGGGTCCTACGAGCAGTACTTC
.,TRBV20-1,TRBJ2-5,.,13,CSAARGSAETQYF,TGCAGTGCTGCTCGGGGGAGCGCGGAGACCCAGTACTTC
.,TRBV7-9,TRBJ1-1,.,13,CASSLNPPTEAFF,TGTGCCAGCAGCTTAAATCCCCCCACTGAAGCTTTCTTT
.,TRBV11-2,TRBJ2-5,few,13,CASSAREGETQYF,TGTGCCAGCAGTGCCAGGGAAGGAGAGACCCAGTACTTC
TRBD1,TRBV29-1,TRBJ2-6,.,17,CSVAGTGGRSGANVLTF,TGCAGCGTCGCCGGGACAGGGGGTCGGTCTGGGGCCAACGTCCTGACTTTC
.,TRBV20-1,TRBJ2-3,.,14,CSAPSRGLTDTQYF,TGCAGTGCTCCTAGCCGGGGGCTCACAGATACGCAGTATTTT
.,TRBV4-1,TRBJ2-2,few,16,CASSLPGRRVGGELFF,TGCGCCAGCAGCCTCCCGGGACGAAGGGTCGGCGGGGAGCTGTTTTTT
.,TRBV19,TRBJ2-4,.,15,CASSIGSLAKNIQYF,TGTGCCAGTAGTATAGGGAGTCTAGCCAAAAACATTCAGTACTTC
TRBD1,TRBV9,TRBJ1-6,few,15,CASSVHRGFNSPLHF,TGTGCCAGCAGCGTACACAGGGGGTTTAACTCACCCCTCCACTTT
TRBD2,TRBV7-2,TRBJ2-3,.,17,CASSPRTSGGLTDTQYF,TGTGCCAGCAGCCCCCGGACTAGCGGGGGTCTCACAGATACGCAGTATTTT
.,TRBV11-2,TRBJ2-3,.,15,CASSFGGNRADTQYF,TGTGCCAGCAGCTTCGGCGGGAATCGGGCAGATACGCAGTATTTT
TRBD1,TRBV12-3/TRBV12-4,TRBJ2-7,.,14,CASALGQERYEQYF,TGTGCCAGCGCCCTGGGACAGGAACGCTACGAGCAGTACTTC
TRBD2,TRBV7-2,TRBJ2-7,few,17,CASSPYPGLAGRYEQYF,TGTGCCAGCAGCCCCTACCCTGGACTAGCGGGGAGGTACGAGCAGTACTTC
.,TRBV29-1,TRBJ2-7,once,11,CSVEGYYEQYF,TGCAGCGTTGAAGGGTACTACGAGCAGTACTTC
.,TRBV5-1,TRBJ2-5,few,16,CASSLAGTTGRETQYF,TGCGCCAGCAGCTTGGCCGGGACCACCGGGAGAGAGACCCAGTACTTC
.,TRBV5-4,TRBJ1-2,.,14,CASSPPRASYGYTF,TGTGCCAGCAGCCCCCCGAGGGCAAGCTATGGCTACACCTTC
.,TRBV6-5,TRBJ1-4,.,13,CASTDRRGEKLVF,TGTGCCAGCACCGACAGACGGGGTGAAAAACTGGTTTTT
TRBD2,TRBV7-9,TRBJ2-7,.,16,CASRAAGERTSYEQYF,TGTGCCAGCAGGGCAGCGGGGGAGCGGACCTCCTACGAGCAGTACTTC